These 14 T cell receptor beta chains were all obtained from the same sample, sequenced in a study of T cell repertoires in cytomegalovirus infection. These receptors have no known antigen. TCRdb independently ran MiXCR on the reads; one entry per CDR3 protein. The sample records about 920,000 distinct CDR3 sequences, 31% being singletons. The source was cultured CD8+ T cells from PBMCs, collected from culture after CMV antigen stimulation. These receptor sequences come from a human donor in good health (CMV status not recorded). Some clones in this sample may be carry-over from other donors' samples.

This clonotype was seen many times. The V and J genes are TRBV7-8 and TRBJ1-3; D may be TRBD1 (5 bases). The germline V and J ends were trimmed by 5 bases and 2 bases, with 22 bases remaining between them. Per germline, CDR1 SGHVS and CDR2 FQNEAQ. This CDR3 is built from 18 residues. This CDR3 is CASSLPRQGIEAGNTIYF. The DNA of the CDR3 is TGTGCCAGCAGCCTTCCTCGGCAGGGAATTGAAGCTGGAAACACCATATATTTT.

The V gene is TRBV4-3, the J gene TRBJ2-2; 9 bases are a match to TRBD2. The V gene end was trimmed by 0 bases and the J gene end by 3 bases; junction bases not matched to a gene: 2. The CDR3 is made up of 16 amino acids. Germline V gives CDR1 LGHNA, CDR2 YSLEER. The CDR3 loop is CASSQELAGYTGELFF. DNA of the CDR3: TGCGCCAGCAGCCAAGAACTAGCGGGCTACACCGGGGAGCTGTTTTTT.

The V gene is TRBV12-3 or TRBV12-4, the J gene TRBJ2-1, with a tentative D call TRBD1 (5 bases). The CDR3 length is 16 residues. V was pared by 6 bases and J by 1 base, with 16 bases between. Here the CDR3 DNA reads TGTGCCAGCAGGACCGATTACAGGAAATCCTACAATGAGCAGTTCTTC. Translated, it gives CASRTDYRKSYNEQFF.

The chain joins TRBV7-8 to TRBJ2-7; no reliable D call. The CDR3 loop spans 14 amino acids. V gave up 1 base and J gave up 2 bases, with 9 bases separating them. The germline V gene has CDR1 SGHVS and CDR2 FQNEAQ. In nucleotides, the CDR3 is TGTGCCAGCAGCTTAGATATTAGCCCCTACGAGCAGTACGTC. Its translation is CASSLDISPYEQYV.

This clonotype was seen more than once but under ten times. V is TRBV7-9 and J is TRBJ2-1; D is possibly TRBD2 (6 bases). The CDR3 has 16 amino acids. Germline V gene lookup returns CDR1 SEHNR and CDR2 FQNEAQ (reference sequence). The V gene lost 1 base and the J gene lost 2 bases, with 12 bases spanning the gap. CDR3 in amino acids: CASSLGGLSTYNEQFF. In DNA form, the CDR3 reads TGTGCCAGCAGCTTAGGCGGACTATCAACCTACAATGAGCAGTTCTTC.

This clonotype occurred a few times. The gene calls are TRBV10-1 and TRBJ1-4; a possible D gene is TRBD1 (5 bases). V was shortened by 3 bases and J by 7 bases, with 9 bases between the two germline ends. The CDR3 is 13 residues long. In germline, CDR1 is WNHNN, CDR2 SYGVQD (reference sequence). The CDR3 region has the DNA TGCGCCAGCAGTGAAGTGGGGGTTGAAAAACTGTTTTTT. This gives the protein CASSEVGVEKLFF.

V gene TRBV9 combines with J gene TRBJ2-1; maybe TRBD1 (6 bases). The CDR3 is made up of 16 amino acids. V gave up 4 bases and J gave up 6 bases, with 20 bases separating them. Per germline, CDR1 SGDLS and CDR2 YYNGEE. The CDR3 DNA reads TGTGCCAGCAGCCCCGAAGGGTGGGGGACACCCAATGAGCAGTTCTTC. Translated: CASSPEGWGTPNEQFF.

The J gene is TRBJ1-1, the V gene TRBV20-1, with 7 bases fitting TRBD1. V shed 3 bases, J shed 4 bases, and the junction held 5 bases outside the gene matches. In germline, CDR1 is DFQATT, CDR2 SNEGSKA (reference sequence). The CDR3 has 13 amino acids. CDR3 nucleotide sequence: TGCAGTGCTAGCGAGGGGGCGGGCACTGAAGCTTTCTTT. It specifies CSASEGAGTEAFF.

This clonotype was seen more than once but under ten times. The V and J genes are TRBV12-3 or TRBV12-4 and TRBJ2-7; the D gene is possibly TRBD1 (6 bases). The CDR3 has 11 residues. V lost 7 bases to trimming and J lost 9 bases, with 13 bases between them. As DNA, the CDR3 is TGTGCCAGCAAGGGGGTGAGGGGGCAGTACTTC. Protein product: CASKGVRGQYF.

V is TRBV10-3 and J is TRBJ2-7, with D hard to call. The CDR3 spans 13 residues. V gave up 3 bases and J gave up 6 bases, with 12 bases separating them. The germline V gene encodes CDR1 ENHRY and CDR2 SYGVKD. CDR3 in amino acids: CAISDLPGCEQYF. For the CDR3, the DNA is TGTGCCATCAGTGACCTGCCAGGCTGCGAGCAGTACTTC.

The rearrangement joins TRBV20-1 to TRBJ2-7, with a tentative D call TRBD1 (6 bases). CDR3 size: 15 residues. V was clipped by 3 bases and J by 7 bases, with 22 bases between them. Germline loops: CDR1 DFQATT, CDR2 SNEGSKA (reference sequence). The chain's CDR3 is CSASPGQSGLREQYF. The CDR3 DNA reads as TGCAGTGCTAGCCCAGGACAGTCTGGTCTTCGGGAGCAGTACTTC.

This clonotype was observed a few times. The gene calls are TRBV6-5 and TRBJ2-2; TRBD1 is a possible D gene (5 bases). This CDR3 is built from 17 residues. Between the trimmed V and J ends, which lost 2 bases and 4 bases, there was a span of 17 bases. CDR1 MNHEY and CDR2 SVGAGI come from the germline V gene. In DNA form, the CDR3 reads TGTGCCAGCAGTTACCTGTGGATGGGGCGCGGCACCGGGGAGCTGTTTTTT. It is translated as CASSYLWMGRGTGELFF.

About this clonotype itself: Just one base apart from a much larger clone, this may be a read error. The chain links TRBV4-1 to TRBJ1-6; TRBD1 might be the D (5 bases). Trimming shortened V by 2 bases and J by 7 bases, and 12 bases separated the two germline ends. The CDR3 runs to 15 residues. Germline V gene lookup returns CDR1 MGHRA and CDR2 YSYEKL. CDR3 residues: CASSQWYRSNSPLHF. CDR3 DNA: TGCGCCAGCAGCCAATGGTACAGGTCGAATTCACCCCTCCACTTT.

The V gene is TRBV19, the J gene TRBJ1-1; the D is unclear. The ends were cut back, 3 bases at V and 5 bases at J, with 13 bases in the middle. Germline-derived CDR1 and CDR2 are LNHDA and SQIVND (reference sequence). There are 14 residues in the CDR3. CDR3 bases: TGTGCCAGTAGTATGGATGCGGGAATAACTGAAGCTTTCTTT. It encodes CASSMDAGITEAFF. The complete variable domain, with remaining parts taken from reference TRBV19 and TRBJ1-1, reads DGGITQSPKYLFRKEGQNVTLSCEQNLNHDAMYWYRQDPGQGLRLIYYSQIVNDFQKGDIAEGYSVSREKKESFPLTVTSAQKNPTAFYLCASSMDAGITEAFFGQGTRLTVV.